This entry lists 3 T cell receptor beta chains sequenced from one sample in a study of PD-1 blockade in classical Hodgkin lymphoma (dated by TCRdb to the early 2020s). Preparation of the library involved the immunoSEQ multiplex PCR assay. The table was pulled from immuneACCESS by TCRdb, which kept in-frame rearrangements only. Such tables lose some clones; where checked, under half of the loss comes from unresolved V genes, and the rest has no known cause. The sample includes around 60,000 clones, with about 90% observed a single time. The top ten hold under 13% of the sample. Explained via the paper, the time point label denotes: cycle 4 day 1 (C4D1), after 6 weeks of nivolumab. Every trial patient had relapsed following autologous stem cell transplantation, and prior brentuximab vedotin exposure was what differed among cohorts A, B and C. The sample in question was peripheral blood mononuclear cells (PBMCs), obtained before the fourth cycle of nivolumab. The source is a human donor with classical Hodgkin lymphoma.

The chain joins TRBV5-8 to TRBJ1-2, with D maybe TRBD1 (6 bases). V gave up 10 bases and J gave up 4 bases, with 35 bases separating them. CDR1 SGHTS and CDR2 YDEGEE come from the germline V gene. The CDR3 consists of 19 residues. CDR3 sequence reads: CAGTTKFLKTTGIRYGYTF. The CDR3 nucleotides are TGTGCCGGAACGACCAAATTTCTAAAAACTACAGGGATCCGCTATGGCTACACCTTC.

DNA for the CDR3: TGTGCCAGCAGCTTAGAGCCCAACACTGAAGCTTTCTTT. As protein: CASSLEPNTEAFF. This rearrangement joins TRBV11-3 to TRBJ1-1; D remains unclear. Germline values: CDR1 SGHNT, CDR2 YENEEA. The CDR3 has 13 residues. V lost 0 bases, J lost 2 bases, and 4 bases lay in between.

V and J are TRBV5-1 and TRBJ2-7; D is unclear. This CDR3 is 13 amino acids long. Looked up from germline, CDR1 is SGHRS and CDR2 is YFSETQ. V was clipped by 0 bases and J by 2 bases, with 6 bases between them. The CDR3 protein is CASSLARTYEQYF. The CDR3 nucleotides are TGCGCCAGCAGCTTGGCCCGAACCTACGAGCAGTACTTC.